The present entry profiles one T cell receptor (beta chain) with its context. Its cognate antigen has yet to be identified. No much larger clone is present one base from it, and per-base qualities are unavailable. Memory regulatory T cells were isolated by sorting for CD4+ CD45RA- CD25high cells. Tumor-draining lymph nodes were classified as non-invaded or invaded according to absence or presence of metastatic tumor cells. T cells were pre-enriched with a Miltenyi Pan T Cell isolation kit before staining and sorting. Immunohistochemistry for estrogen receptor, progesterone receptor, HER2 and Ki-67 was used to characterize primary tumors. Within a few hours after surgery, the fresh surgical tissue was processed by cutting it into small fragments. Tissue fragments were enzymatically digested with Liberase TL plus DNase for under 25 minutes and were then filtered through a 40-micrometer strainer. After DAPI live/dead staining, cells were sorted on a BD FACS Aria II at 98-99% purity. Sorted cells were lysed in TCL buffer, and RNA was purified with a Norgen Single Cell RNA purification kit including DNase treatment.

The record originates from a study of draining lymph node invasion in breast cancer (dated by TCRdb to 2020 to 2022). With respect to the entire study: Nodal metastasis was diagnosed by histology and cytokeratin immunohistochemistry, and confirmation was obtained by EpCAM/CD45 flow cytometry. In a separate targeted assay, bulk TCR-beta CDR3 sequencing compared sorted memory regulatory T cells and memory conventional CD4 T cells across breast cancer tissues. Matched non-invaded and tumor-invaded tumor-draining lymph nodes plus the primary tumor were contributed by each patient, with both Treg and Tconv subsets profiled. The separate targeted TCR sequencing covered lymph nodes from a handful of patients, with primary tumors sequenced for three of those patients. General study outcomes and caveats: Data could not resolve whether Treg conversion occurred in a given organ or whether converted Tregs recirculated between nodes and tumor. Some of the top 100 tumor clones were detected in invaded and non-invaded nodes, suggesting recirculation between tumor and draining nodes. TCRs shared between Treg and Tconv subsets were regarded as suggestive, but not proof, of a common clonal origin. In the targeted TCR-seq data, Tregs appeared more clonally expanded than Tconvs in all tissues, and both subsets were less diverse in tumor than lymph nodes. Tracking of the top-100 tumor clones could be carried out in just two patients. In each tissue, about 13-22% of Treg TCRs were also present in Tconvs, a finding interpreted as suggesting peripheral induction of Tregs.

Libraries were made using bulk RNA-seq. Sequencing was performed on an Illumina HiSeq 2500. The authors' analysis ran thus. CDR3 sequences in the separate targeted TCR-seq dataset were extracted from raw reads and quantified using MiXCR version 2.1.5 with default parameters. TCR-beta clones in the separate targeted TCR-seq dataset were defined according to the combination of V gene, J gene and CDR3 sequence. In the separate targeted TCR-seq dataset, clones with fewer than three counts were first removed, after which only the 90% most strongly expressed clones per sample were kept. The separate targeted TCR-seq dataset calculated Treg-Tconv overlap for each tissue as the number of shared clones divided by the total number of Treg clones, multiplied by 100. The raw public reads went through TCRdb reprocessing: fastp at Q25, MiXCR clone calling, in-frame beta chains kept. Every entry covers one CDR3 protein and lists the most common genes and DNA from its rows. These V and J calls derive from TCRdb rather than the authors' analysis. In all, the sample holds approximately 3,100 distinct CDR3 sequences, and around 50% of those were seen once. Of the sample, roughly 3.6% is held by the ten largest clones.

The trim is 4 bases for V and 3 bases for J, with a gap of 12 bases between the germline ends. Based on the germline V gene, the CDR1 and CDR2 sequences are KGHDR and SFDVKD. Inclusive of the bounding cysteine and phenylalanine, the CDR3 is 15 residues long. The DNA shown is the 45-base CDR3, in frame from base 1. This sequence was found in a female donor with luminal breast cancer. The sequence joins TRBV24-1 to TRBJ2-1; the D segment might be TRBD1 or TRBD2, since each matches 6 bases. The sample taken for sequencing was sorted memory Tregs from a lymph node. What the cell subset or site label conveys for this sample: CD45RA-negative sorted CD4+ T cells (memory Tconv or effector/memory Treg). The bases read TGTGCCACCAGTGAGTCGGGGGCAGGCTACAATGAGCAGTTCTTC. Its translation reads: CATSESGAGYNEQFF.